Listed here are 18 T cell receptor beta chains from one sample, sequenced in a study of control samples from healthy donors and cancer patients. Profiled with immunoSEQ multiplex PCR; TCRdb holds only in-frame clones, not every one. The sample yields around 120,000 clones, about nine tenths seen once. The sequencing input was blood. The source of these receptors is a man aged 40-55 years in good health.

The chain couples TRBV7-9 to TRBJ2-5, with D possibly TRBD2 on 5 matching bases. From germline, CDR1 is SEHNR and CDR2 FQNEAQ (reference sequence). V shed 2 bases and J shed 5 bases, with 12 bases lying between them. The CDR3 contains 14 residues. CDR3 residues: CASSLLLRRETQYF. The DNA of the CDR3 is TGTGCCAGCAGCTTATTACTTAGGAGGGAGACCCAGTACTTC.

This rearrangement joins TRBV5-6 to TRBJ2-2, with no clear D. The CDR3 consists of 13 residues. The germline CDR1 and CDR2 sequences are SGHDT and YYEEEE. Between the trimmed V and J ends, which lost 2 bases and 1 base, there was a span of 3 bases. CDR3 DNA sequence: TGTGCCAGCAGCTTCCAGAACACCGGGGAGCTGTTTTTT. Encoded protein: CASSFQNTGELFF.

This clone was counted only a few times. The chain uses TRBV11-2 and TRBJ1-3; D gene uncertain. Germline values: CDR1 SGHAT, CDR2 FQNNGV. CDR3 length: 14 amino acids. Trimming removed 5 bases from V and 0 bases from J, with 8 bases in between. The chain's CDR3 is CASSIGGSGNTIYF. In nucleotides, the CDR3 is TGTGCCAGCAGCATCGGAGGCTCTGGAAACACCATATATTTT. Variable domain in full (rest from reference TRBV11-2 and TRBJ1-3): EAGVAQSPRYKIIEKRQSVAFWCNPISGHATLYWYQQILGQGPKLLIQFQNNGVVDDSQLPKDRFSAERLKGVDSTLKIQPAKLEDSAVYLCASSIGGSGNTIYFGEGSWLTVV.

The chain carries TRBV25-1 and TRBJ2-5; D ambiguous. Looked up from germline, CDR1 is MGHDK and CDR2 is SYGVNS. Trimming took off 6 bases at V and 5 bases at J, with 19 bases between the two ends. The CDR3 length is 15 residues. CDR3 sequence: CASSDSASPRETQYF. CDR3 DNA sequence: TGTGCCAGCAGCGACTCGGCCAGCCCTCGGGAGACCCAGTACTTC.

The genes are TRBV24-1 and TRBJ2-2, with 9 bases identical to TRBD1. Germline V gives CDR1 KGHDR, CDR2 SFDVKD. V shed 1 base, J shed 5 bases, and the junction held 13 bases outside the gene matches. The CDR3 has 19 residues. The CDR3 sequence: CATSDLLTRGQGRTGELFF. DNA for the CDR3: TGTGCCACCAGTGATTTATTAACGAGGGGACAGGGTAGGACCGGGGAGCTGTTTTTT.

V gene TRBV25-1 combines with J gene TRBJ1-1; 11 bases fit TRBD1. Trimming cost V 4 bases and J 9 bases; bases outside gene matches: 10. The CDR3 has 15 residues. CDR1 and CDR2 from the germline V gene are MGHDK and SYGVNS. CDR3 region: CASSVDPGQGGKAFF. The CDR3 coding sequence is TGTGCCAGCAGTGTTGATCCGGGACAGGGGGGGAAAGCTTTCTTT.

V gene TRBV11-3 combines with J gene TRBJ2-3, with 9 bases lining up with TRBD2. CDR1 and CDR2 from the germline V gene are SGHNT and YENEEA. The CDR3 loop spans 19 amino acids. V trimming: 0 bases; J trimming: 3 bases; junction bases outside the gene matches: 13. CDR3 bases: TGTGCCAGCAGCTTAGATGCGTGGCGGGGGGGCCGTAGGACAGATACGCAGTATTTT. Protein sequence: CASSLDAWRGGRRTDTQYF.

The rearrangement joins TRBV6-5 to TRBJ1-2; D perhaps matches TRBD1 (5 bases). CDR1 and CDR2 (germline): MNHEY, SVGAGI. Between the trimmed V and J ends, which lost 7 bases and 5 bases, there was a span of 20 bases. The CDR3 is made up of 15 amino acids. CDR3: CASTQGAGEGYGYTF. The CDR3 DNA reads TGTGCCAGCACGCAGGGAGCGGGGGAGGGTTATGGCTACACCTTC.

V usage is TRBV18 and J usage is TRBJ1-2; D is perhaps TRBD1 (5 bases). Trimming pared 3 bases from V and 0 bases from J, leaving 11 bases between. This CDR3 is 15 amino acids long. Germline CDR1 KGHSH, CDR2 LQKENI. The CDR3 reads CASSPPLDTNYGYTF. Here the CDR3 DNA reads TGTGCCAGCTCACCCCCTTTGGACACTAACTATGGCTACACCTTC.

V is TRBV18 and J is TRBJ2-5, with TRBD2 as a possible D gene (5 bases). V shed 5 bases and J shed 2 bases, with 9 bases lying between them. This CDR3 has 13 residues. Germline CDR1 KGHSH, CDR2 LQKENI. CDR3: CASSGGLQETQYF. In nucleotides, the CDR3 is TGTGCCAGCTCAGGCGGGCTGCAAGAGACCCAGTACTTC.

The sample holds one count of this clone. The genes are TRBV27 and TRBJ1-5, with 7 bases fitting TRBD1. Trimming removed 5 bases from V and 1 base from J; junction bases left unmatched: 8. The germline V gene encodes CDR1 MNHEY and CDR2 SMNVEV (reference sequence). CDR3 length: 16 amino acids. CDR3 nucleotide sequence: TGTGCCAGCAGTACTCGGGACAGCCTGAGCAATCAGCCCCAGCATTTT. The encoded protein is CASSTRDSLSNQPQHF.

The chain recombines TRBV11-2 with TRBJ1-3; D perhaps matches TRBD1 (5 bases). Trimming cost V 2 bases and J 2 bases, with 10 bases left between them. Germline-derived CDR1 and CDR2 are SGHAT and FQNNGV. CDR3 length equals 15 residues. DNA of the CDR3: TGTGCCAGCAGCTTATTATCAGGGCCTGGAAACACCATATATTTT. It is translated as CASSLLSGPGNTIYF. Together with reference TRBV11-2 and TRBJ1-3, the CDR3 gives the full variable domain: EAGVAQSPRYKIIEKRQSVAFWCNPISGHATLYWYQQILGQGPKLLIQFQNNGVVDDSQLPKDRFSAERLKGVDSTLKIQPAKLEDSAVYLCASSLLSGPGNTIYFGEGSWLTVV.

J is TRBJ1-6 and V is TRBV10-3, with 8 bases aligning to TRBD1. CDR1 is ENHRY and CDR2 is SYGVKD in the germline V gene. Unmatched junction bases numbered 5, after V lost 7 bases and J lost 6 bases. The CDR3 spans 14 residues. The CDR3 coding sequence is TGTGCCATCAACAGGGGGGAAAGTAATTCACCCCTCCACTTT. It is translated as CAINRGESNSPLHF.

This clone was found once. J is TRBJ1-1 and V is TRBV6-5; TRBD1 matches at 8 bases. Trimming cost V 8 bases and J 0 bases; bases outside gene matches: 5. The CDR3 totals 14 residues. Germline CDR1 reads MNHEY; CDR2 reads SVGAGI. DNA of the CDR3: TGTGCCAGCGGGACACAGGGGGTGAACACTGAAGCTTTCTTT. Protein sequence: CASGTQGVNTEAFF.

The chain links TRBV6-2 or TRBV6-3 to TRBJ1-1; D ambiguous. V was clipped by 0 bases and J by 3 bases, with 8 bases between them. The CDR3 totals 14 residues. Per germline, CDR1 MNHEY and CDR2 SVGEGT. The CDR3, as DNA: TGTGCCAGCAGTTACTCGACGACGTACACTGAAGCTTTCTTT. Protein sequence: CASSYSTTYTEAFF.

This chain uses TRBV5-1 with TRBJ1-3; D is ambiguous. Trimming left V 0 bases short and J 0 bases short, with 7 bases between. The CDR3 extends over 15 amino acids. CDR1 and CDR2 from the germline V gene are SGHRS and YFSETQ. CDR3 sequence reads: CASSLGTDSGNTIYF. For the CDR3, the DNA is TGCGCCAGCAGCTTGGGGACCGACTCTGGAAACACCATATATTTT.

The rearrangement links TRBV5-8 to TRBJ2-1; D gene uncertain. The CDR3 spans 13 residues. Germline values: CDR1 SGHTS, CDR2 YDEGEE. Trimming pared 0 bases from V and 4 bases from J, leaving 5 bases between. The CDR3 region is CASSLDMYNEQFF. CDR3 bases: TGTGCCAGCAGCTTGGACATGTACAATGAGCAGTTCTTC.

This sequence joins TRBV24-1 and TRBJ1-3, with TRBD1 as a possible D gene (5 bases). This CDR3 has 14 amino acids. Germline CDR1 reads KGHDR; CDR2 reads SFDVKD. Deletions cut 1 base from V and 3 bases from J, with 6 bases between. CDR3 sequence (DNA): TGTGCCACCAGTGATTTCAGGGATGGAAACACCATATATTTT. Its translation: CATSDFRDGNTIYF.